In its sample, the clone carrying this TCR beta chain was seen a few times. Antigen: not known. These data are taken from a study of beta chain features in type 1 diabetes. Study-wide context: The samples had around 100 million sorted cells examined in all.

TCRB transcripts that were expressed got sequenced, as all of the isolated RNA had been reverse transcribed. Assay: immunoSEQ multiplex PCR; the TCRdb copy retains only in-frame clones and omits some. The sample comprises 600,000 to 700,000 clones, roughly an eighth of which are singletons, and approximately 0.02% rests with the top ten. By way of CD45RO/CCR7/CD25/CD127/CD95/CD27, the CD4+ regulatory, stem cell-like memory, central memory and naive cells were sorted. Study-level findings and limits: For Type 1 diabetes patients, all four CD4+ subsets carried TCRB CDR3s that were moderately but significantly shorter. A greater similarity of naive, central memory and Treg TCRB repertoires was seen among patients than among healthy donors.

Germline V gene data show CDR1 as MNHEY and CDR2 as SMNVEV (reference sequence). The ends were cut back, 1 base at V and 6 bases at J, with 7 bases in the middle. The length of the CDR3 is 13 residues. Sequencing was performed on naive CD4+ T cells from blood. The rearrangement joins TRBV27 to TRBJ1-5, with D perhaps matching TRBD1 (5 bases). This TCR derives from a man aged 18 to 35 with type 1 diabetes. The CDR3: CASSLLGGQPQHF. CDR3 DNA: TGTGCCAGCAGTTTATTGGGGGGTCAGCCCCAGCATTTT.